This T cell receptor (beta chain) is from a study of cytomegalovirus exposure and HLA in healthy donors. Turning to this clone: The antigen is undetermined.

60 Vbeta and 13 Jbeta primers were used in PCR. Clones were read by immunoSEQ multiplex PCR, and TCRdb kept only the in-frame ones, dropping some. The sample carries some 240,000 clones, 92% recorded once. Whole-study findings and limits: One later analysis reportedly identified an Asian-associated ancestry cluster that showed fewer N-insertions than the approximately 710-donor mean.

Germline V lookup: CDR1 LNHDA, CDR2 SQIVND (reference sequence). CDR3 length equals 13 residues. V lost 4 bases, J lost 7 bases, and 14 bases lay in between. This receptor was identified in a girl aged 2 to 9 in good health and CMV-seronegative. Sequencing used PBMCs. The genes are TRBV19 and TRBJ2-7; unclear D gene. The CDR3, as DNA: TGTGCCAGTAGTACGGTCCAGGAAGGTGAGCAGTACTTC. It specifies CASSTVQEGEQYF.